Sequencing of this TCR beta chain was carried out in a study of regulatory T cells in long-lasting Graves disease. Study at large: Antithyroid drugs had been taken under 3 months by newly diagnosed Graves' patients. Study findings and constraints: TRBV28, TRBJ1-2 and TRBJ2-5 were favored in persistent disease.

Time point reported: newly diagnosed GD, antithyroid drugs for less than 3 months. From RNA extracted from PBMCs, the TCR library was made. As a group, patients came from one endocrinology department in Xi'an, China. The CDR3 has 16 amino acids. V gave up 3 bases and J gave up 1 base; unmatched junction bases: 9. The V gene's germline CDR1 is GTSNPN and CDR2 SVGIG (reference sequence). CDR3 regions were amplified by Arm-PCR using iRepertoire HTBI primers to build TCR beta libraries. Original processing methods: Samples collectively showed 62 TRBV and fewer than 15 TRBJ segments. Using its own MiXCR run on the multiplex PCR reads, TCRdb lists one record per CDR3 protein. TCRdb, rather than the study authors, made the V and J calls. The sample gives around 250,000 distinct CDR3 sequences, 15% to 20% of which show up once; around 21% is in the top ten. This clonotype was seen many times. Its target is not known.

V and J are TRBV30 and TRBJ1-5; the match to TRBD1 covers 7 bases. This sequence originates from a female donor with Graves disease. The sample in question was peripheral blood mononuclear cells (PBMCs), obtained at new diagnosis, from a patient treated with antithyroid drugs. The CDR3 spells CAWRATTGSSNQPQHF. DNA of the CDR3: TGTGCCTGGAGGGCGACGACAGGGTCCAGCAATCAGCCCCAGCATTTT.